Listed here is a single T cell receptor beta chain. Participants came from around 25 US areas, aged roughly 18 to 95 years. Participants' own reports of clinical history determined their cohort assignment. These data belong to a study of blood T cell repertoires in COVID-19. This table comes from immunoSEQ multiplex PCR, and its TCRdb copy is limited to in-frame clones, with some not included. The data contain fewer than 200,000 clones, about 90% of them singletons. Input material: PBMCs or T cells enriched from blood (not recorded which). The clonotype comes from a human donor with acute COVID-19. The donor label of this sample is uncertain.

DNA for the CDR3: TGTGCCAGCAGTTACTCCCCGACAGGGGGGAATTCACCCCTCCACTTT. This gives the protein CASSYSPTGGNSPLHF. This chain connects TRBV6-5 to TRBJ1-6, with 9 bases that match TRBD1. Germline assignment: CDR1 MNHEY and CDR2 SVGAGI. Trimming removed 0 bases from V and 7 bases from J; junction bases left unmatched: 4. The CDR3 consists of 16 residues.